Detailed here is one TCR beta chain. These data belong to a study of blood T cell repertoires in COVID-19. Study details: T cells, B-cell-depleted T cells, or PBMCs provided the cDNA or gDNA that served as material.

The CDR3 has 15 residues. Trimming cost V 4 bases and J 0 bases, with 10 bases left between them. Germline CDR1 is SGHRS and CDR2 is YFSETQ. In the original processing: Amplification with reference gene primers provided the estimates of nucleated cell counts. Generated by immunoSEQ multiplex PCR, the TCRdb table keeps only in-frame clones and is missing some. V, J and clone size reflect that table, while D and trimming were determined from the DNA. The table records around 140,000 clones, 80% to 85% of them present only once. V gene TRBV5-1 combines with J gene TRBJ2-2; maybe TRBD2 (6 bases). Sequencing was carried out using peripheral blood. The sequence was obtained from a human donor in a cohort sampled during active COVID-19. CDR3 protein: CASSPGGSNTGELFF. CDR3 DNA: TGCGCCAGCAGCCCTGGGGGGTCGAACACCGGGGAGCTGTTTTTT.